This TCR beta chain comes out of a study of Ad26.COV2.S vaccination and SARS-CoV-2 variants. The CDR3 covers 17 residues. From germline, CDR1 is SGHTA and CDR2 FQGNSA. V was pared by 5 bases and J by 5 bases, with 8 bases of the junction left unmatched. General study findings and limits: Reports say spike-specific CD8+ and CD4+ T cell responses covered substantial breadth after vaccination.

Treatment given: around 19 received Ad26.COV2.S at low or high dose, single or two shots; five or six received placebo; per-sample allocation not given. Day 63 after the first vaccine or placebo injection was the time point for sampling. Worth noting for this clone: Its antigen is unknown.

TCRdb's copy holds only in-frame clones and misses some; the assay was immunoSEQ multiplex PCR. The sample contains around 450,000 clones, roughly 88% of which appear only once. The chain links TRBV7-2 to TRBJ2-1, with 14 bases aligning to TRBD2. The receptor comes from a person between 18 and 65 years old who received the Ad26.COV2.S COVID-19 vaccine or a placebo. The sample here was peripheral blood, taken in a trial of Ad26.COV2.S vaccine versus placebo. In nucleotides, the CDR3 is TGTGCCAGCAGCCCGGGACTAGCGGGGGTTTCAGACAATGAGCAGTTCTTC. The encoded protein is CASSPGLAGVSDNEQFF.